This T cell receptor beta chain appears in the sequencing data of a study of shared clonotypes between healthy human individuals. V shed 6 bases, J shed 4 bases, and the junction held 8 bases outside the gene matches. The CDR3 contains 15 residues. The germline gives CDR1 MNHEY, CDR2 SVGAGI. Details on this clone: Antigen unknown.

Study-level points and caveats: Generally, naive subsets came out with larger estimated richness than memory subsets. Against clonotypes common to all four donors, non-shared ones had lower generation probabilities.

Profiling relied on immunoSEQ multiplex PCR, and the TCRdb table lists in-frame clones only, not all of them. The sample contains 2 million to 3 million clones, just over 90% of which appear only once. This receptor was obtained from a man aged 18 to 30 in good health. The J gene is TRBJ1-4, the V gene TRBV6-5; TRBD1 aligns across 7 bases. What was sequenced was naive CD4+ T cells sorted from blood. Subset described: CD45RA+ positively selected. The CDR3 loop is CASSLRDSYNEKLFF. In DNA form, the CDR3 reads TGTGCCAGCAGCCTCCGGGACAGCTATAATGAAAAACTGTTTTTT.